The subject of this entry is one T cell receptor beta chain. The PCR used 60 Vbeta and 13 Jbeta primers. The protocol was immunoSEQ multiplex PCR, while the TCRdb copy is restricted to in-frame clones and leaves out a portion. The repertoire consists of about 160,000 clones, with 70% to 75% occurring once and the leading ten covering roughly 4.5%. Germline CDR1 reads MDHEN; CDR2 reads SYDVKM. V dropped 3 bases and J dropped 10 bases, with 16 bases sitting between them. This CDR3 is 15 amino acids long. These data originate in a study of cytomegalovirus exposure and HLA in healthy donors. This TCR came from a man younger than 30 in good health and CMV-seropositive. This rearrangement joins TRBV28 to TRBJ1-6; TRBD1 might be the D (6 bases). The sample comprised PBMCs. The CDR3 DNA reads TGTGCCAGCAGTTTTTCGGCAGGGGATAGCTCACCCCTCCACTTT. Protein product: CASSFSAGDSSPLHF.